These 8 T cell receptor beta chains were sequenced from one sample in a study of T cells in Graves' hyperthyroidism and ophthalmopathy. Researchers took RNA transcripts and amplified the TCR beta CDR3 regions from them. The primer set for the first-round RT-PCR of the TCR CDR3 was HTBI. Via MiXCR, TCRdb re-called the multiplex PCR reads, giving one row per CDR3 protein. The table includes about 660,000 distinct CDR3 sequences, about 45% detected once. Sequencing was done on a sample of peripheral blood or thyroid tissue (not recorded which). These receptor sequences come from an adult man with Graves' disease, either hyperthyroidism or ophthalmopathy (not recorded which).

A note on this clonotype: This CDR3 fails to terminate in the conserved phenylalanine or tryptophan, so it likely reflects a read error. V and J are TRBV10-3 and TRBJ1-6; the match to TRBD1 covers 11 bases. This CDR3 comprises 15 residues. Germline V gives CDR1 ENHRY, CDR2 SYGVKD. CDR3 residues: CASSGTGGGNSPLHL. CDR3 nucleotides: TGTGCCAGCAGTGGGACAGGGGGTGGGAATTCACCCCTCCACCTT.

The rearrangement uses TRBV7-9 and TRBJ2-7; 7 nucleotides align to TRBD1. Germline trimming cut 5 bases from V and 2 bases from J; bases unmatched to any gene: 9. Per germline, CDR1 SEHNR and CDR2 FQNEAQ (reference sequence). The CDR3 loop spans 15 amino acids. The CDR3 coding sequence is TGTGCCAGCAGCCCCTCTAGGACAGGCCCCTACGAGCAGTACTTC. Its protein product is CASSPSRTGPYEQYF.

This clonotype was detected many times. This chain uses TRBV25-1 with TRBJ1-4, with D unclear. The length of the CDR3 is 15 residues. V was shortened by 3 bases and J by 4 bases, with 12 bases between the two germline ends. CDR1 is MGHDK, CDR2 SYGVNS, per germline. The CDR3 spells CASSEAGRSNEKLFF. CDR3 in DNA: TGTGCCAGCAGTGAGGCTGGACGGAGTAATGAAAAACTGTTTTTT. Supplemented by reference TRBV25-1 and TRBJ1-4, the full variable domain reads EADIYQTPRYLVIGTGKKITLECSQTMGHDKMYWYQQDPGMELHLIHYSYGVNSTEKGDLSSESTVSRIRTEHFPLTLESARPSHTSQYLCASSEAGRSNEKLFFGSGTQLSVL.

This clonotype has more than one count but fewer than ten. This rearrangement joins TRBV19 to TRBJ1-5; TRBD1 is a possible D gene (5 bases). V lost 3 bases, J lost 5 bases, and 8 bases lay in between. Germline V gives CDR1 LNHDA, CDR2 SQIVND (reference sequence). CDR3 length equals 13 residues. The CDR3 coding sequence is TGTGCCAGTAGTATGTGGGACGATCAGCCCCAGCATTTT. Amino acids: CASSMWDDQPQHF.

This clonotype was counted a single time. The CDR3 DNA follows: TGTGCCAGCAGCCCCCACCCGCAGGGCCCCTCTAACTATGGCTACACCTTC. Its protein is CASSPHPQGPSNYGYTF. The V and J genes are TRBV9 and TRBJ1-2; D may be TRBD1 (5 bases). CDR1 is SGDLS, CDR2 YYNGEE, per germline. The CDR3 consists of 17 residues. V gave up 4 bases and J gave up 0 bases, with 19 bases separating them.

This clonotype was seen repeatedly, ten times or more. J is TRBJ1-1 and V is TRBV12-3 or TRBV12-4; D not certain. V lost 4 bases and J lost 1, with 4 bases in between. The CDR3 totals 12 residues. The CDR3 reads CASSYENTEAFF. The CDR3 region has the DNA TGTGCCAGCAGTTACGAGAACACTGAAGCTTTCTTT.

For the CDR3, the DNA is TGTGCCAGCAGTTACTCGACTAGCGCCACCTACGAGCAGTACTTC. Residues: CASSYSTSATYEQYF. The chain employs TRBV6-6 and TRBJ2-7; 8 positions match TRBD2. Germline V gives CDR1 MNHNY, CDR2 SVGAGI (reference sequence). The CDR3 runs to 15 residues. The V gene end was trimmed by 0 bases and the J gene end by 2 bases; junction bases not matched to a gene: 3.

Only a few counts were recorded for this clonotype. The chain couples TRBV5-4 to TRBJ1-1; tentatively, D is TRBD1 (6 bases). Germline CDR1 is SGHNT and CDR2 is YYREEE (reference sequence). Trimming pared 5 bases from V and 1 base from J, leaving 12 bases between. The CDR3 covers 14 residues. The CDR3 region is CASSYRDGNTEAFF. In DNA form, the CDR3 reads TGTGCCAGCAGTTACAGGGATGGGAACACTGAAGCTTTCTTT.